This record covers a single T cell receptor beta chain. Its antigen is unidentified. This record belongs to a study of graft-versus-host responses after intestinal transplantation. Study-wide context: Each recipient received a multivisceral, liver-intestinal, or isolated intestinal graft. Anti-thymocyte globulin induction was given to all recipients, followed by tacrolimus and steroids for roughly three years. Study-wide findings and caveats: GvH clonotypes were identified within recipient marrow, with a subset emerging first in ileum or blood.

This table comes from immunoSEQ multiplex PCR, and its TCRdb copy is limited to in-frame clones, with some not included. The table includes just over 40,000 clones, under 95% detected once. The source is a human patient who received an intestinal transplant, so some T cells may come from the graft donor. The source material was PBMCs, sampled about 310 days after intestinal transplant.

This chain's CDR3 is CAWSANEQFF. CDR3 in DNA: TGTGCCTGGAGTGCTAATGAGCAGTTCTTC. The V call is TRBV30, the J call TRBJ2-1, with unresolved D. Trimming removed 1 base from V and 7 bases from J, with 2 bases in between. There are 10 residues in the CDR3. Germline V CDR1 and CDR2: GTSNPN, SVGIG (reference sequence). The variable domain in full, with the rest retrieved from reference TRBV30 and TRBJ2-1, is SQTIHQWPATLVQPVGSPLSLECTVEGTSNPNLYWYRQAAGRGLQLLFYSVGIGQISSEVPQNLSASRPQDRQFILSSKKLLLSDSGFYLCAWSANEQFFGPGTRLTVL.